The clone carrying this TCR beta chain has just a few counts. The sample comes from a study of blood T cells in healthy people across ages. Primed by a sample-barcoded 5' primer and a J-beta primer mix, a second PCR proceeded for 7 to 11 cycles. With 12 random nucleotides, a template-switch adaptor tagged each individual cDNA molecule. All samples gave at least 2.5 million CDR3-containing paired-end reads. TCRdb re-called the 5' RACE reads through MiXCR, storing one row per CDR3 protein. The sample comprises about 930,000 distinct CDR3 sequences, about 28% of which are singletons, and roughly 10% rests with the top ten. V lost 1 base to trimming and J lost 10 bases; unmatched junction nucleotides: 2. Per germline, CDR1 SGHTA and CDR2 FQGTGA. CDR3 length equals 15 residues. This sample was also put to use in a study of T cells of mothers and their children.

V gene TRBV7-3 combines with J gene TRBJ2-1; 15 bases are a match to TRBD2. The receptor was derived from a woman in her thirties or forties in good health. Sequenced material: blood. As DNA, the CDR3 is TGTGCCAGCAGCTTAAGAGGGACTAGCGGGGGGGAGCAGTTCTTC. As protein: CASSLRGTSGGEQFF.